These 16 T cell receptor beta chains share one sample of origin, sequenced in a study of T-cell reconstitution after alpha-beta-depleted transplantation in children. The library targeted TCRbeta and was prepared with unique molecular identifiers. TCRdb re-called the PCR reads through MiXCR, storing one row per CDR3 protein. The repertoire has about 610,000 distinct CDR3 sequences, about 11% of them found once; the top ten carry about 4%. The sequencing here drew on PBMCs from the stem cell graft donor, taken from the stem cell graft. Receptors were obtained from a human donor who donated a stem cell graft to a child with acute myeloid leukemia.

The chain joins TRBV20-1 to TRBJ1-4; 8 bases map to TRBD1. Germline V gene data show CDR1 as DFQATT and CDR2 as SNEGSKA (reference sequence). This CDR3 contains 15 residues. The V gene end was trimmed by 0 bases and the J gene end by 8 bases; junction bases not matched to a gene: 8. As DNA, the CDR3 is TGCAGTGCTAGAGATTTGGACAGGGCTGGGGAAAAACTGTTTTTT. Translated: CSARDLDRAGEKLFF.

This clonotype came up many times. The chain has TRBV29-1 and TRBJ2-7, with D perhaps TRBD1 (5 bases). CDR1 is SQVTM and CDR2 is ANQGSEA in the germline V gene. V was trimmed by 4 bases and J by 1 base, leaving 11 bases between them. The CDR3 totals 13 residues. In DNA form, the CDR3 reads TGCAGCGTTGGGGCAGGGTTGTCCTACGAGCAGTACTTC. Protein product: CSVGAGLSYEQYF.

Ten or more counts support this clonotype. CDR3 region: CASSRREAFF. DNA of the CDR3: TGTGCCAGCAGTAGAAGGGAAGCTTTCTTT. The V gene is TRBV25-1, the J gene TRBJ1-1; D gene unclear. Germline V lookup: CDR1 MGHDK, CDR2 SYGVNS. V shed 5 bases and J shed 8 bases, with 6 bases lying between them. The CDR3 has 10 amino acids. Looking up the rest from reference TRBV25-1 and TRBJ1-1 gives the full variable domain: EADIYQTPRYLVIGTGKKITLECSQTMGHDKMYWYQQDPGMELHLIHYSYGVNSTEKGDLSSESTVSRIRTEHFPLTLESARPSHTSQYLCASSRREAFFGQGTRLTVV.

This chain links TRBV9 with TRBJ2-6; D might be TRBD2 (5 bases). Trimming shortened V by 2 bases and J by 0 bases, and 12 bases separated the two germline ends. Germline V gene data show CDR1 as SGDLS and CDR2 as YYNGEE. This CDR3 has 17 residues. The CDR3 nucleotides read TGTGCCAGCAGCGTCACTCCGGGGAGCTCTGGGGCCAACGTCCTGACTTTC. Amino acids: CASSVTPGSSGANVLTF.

This clonotype came up a few times. This chain connects TRBV12-3 or TRBV12-4 to TRBJ2-7; a possible D gene is TRBD2 (5 bases). The CDR3 has 16 amino acids. V dropped 2 bases and J dropped 3 bases, with 17 bases sitting between them. The CDR3 is CASSLPPDRRHYEQYF. The CDR3 DNA reads TGTGCCAGCAGTTTACCGCCGGATAGGAGGCACTACGAGCAGTACTTC.

This clonotype was counted between two and nine times. This chain joins TRBV6-2 or TRBV6-3 and TRBJ2-6; 7 nucleotides agree with TRBD1. V gave up 3 bases and J gave up 1 base; unmatched junction bases: 6. The germline V gene encodes CDR1 MNHEY and CDR2 SVGEGT. This CDR3 has 17 amino acids. CDR3 amino acids: CASSYGDRDSGANVLTF. The DNA of the CDR3 is TGTGCCAGCAGTTATGGCGACAGGGATTCTGGGGCCAACGTCCTGACTTTC.

This clonotype was observed many times. CDR3 residues: CASSPLLDQPQHF. CDR3 bases: TGCGCCAGCAGCCCCCTCTTGGATCAGCCCCAGCATTTT. The J gene is TRBJ1-5, the V gene TRBV5-1; D call uncertain. V lost 4 bases and J lost 5, with 10 bases in between. Looked up from germline, CDR1 is SGHRS and CDR2 is YFSETQ. The CDR3 runs to 13 residues. The full variable domain, rest sourced from reference TRBV5-1 and TRBJ1-5, is KAGVTQTPRYLIKTRGQQVTLSCSPISGHRSVSWYQQTPGQGLQFLFEYFSETQRNKGNFPGRFSGRQFSNSRSEMNVSTLELGDSALYLCASSPLLDQPQHFGDGTRLSIL.

In this sample, this clonotype turned up many times. The rearrangement links TRBV7-2 to TRBJ2-1; unclear D gene. Trimming left V 0 bases short and J 10 bases short, with 4 bases between. The CDR3 is made up of 11 amino acids. Germline V lookup: CDR1 SGHTA, CDR2 FQGNSA. CDR3 protein: CASSLAWEQFF. The CDR3 DNA sequence: TGTGCCAGCAGCTTAGCTTGGGAGCAGTTCTTC.

This clonotype was counted between two and nine times. The chain is built from TRBV6-5 and TRBJ2-1; D uncertain. V dropped 2 bases and J dropped 0 bases, with 8 bases sitting between them. The V gene's germline CDR1 is MNHEY and CDR2 SVGAGI. CDR3 size: 15 residues. In DNA form, the CDR3 reads TGTGCCAGCAGTTACAGCGCGGCCTCCTACAATGAGCAGTTCTTC. It translates to CASSYSAASYNEQFF.

This clonotype has ten or more counts. The rearrangement links TRBV2 to TRBJ2-5; D uncertain. V lost 5 bases and J lost 0, with 7 bases in between. Germline V gives CDR1 SNHLY, CDR2 FYNNEI. The CDR3 length is 13 residues. The CDR3 nucleotides are TGTGCCAGCAGTCTAGGGTACCAAGAGACCCAGTACTTC. Translated, it gives CASSLGYQETQYF.

J is TRBJ1-5 and V is TRBV10-3; tentatively, D is TRBD1 (5 bases). Germline V gene lookup returns CDR1 ENHRY and CDR2 SYGVKD. V was clipped by 5 bases and J by 7 bases, with 12 bases between them. The CDR3 is made up of 13 amino acids. This CDR3 reads CAISSGREQPQHF. In DNA form, the CDR3 reads TGTGCCATCAGTTCGGGGCGGGAGCAGCCCCAGCATTTT.

The chain couples TRBV7-2 to TRBJ2-1; 7 bases match TRBD2. CDR1 and CDR2 from the germline V gene are SGHTA and FQGNSA. This CDR3 region has 17 residues. J lost 1 base, V lost 5 bases, and 11 bases had no gene match. This chain's CDR3 is CASSPLSSGGSYNEQFF. DNA for the CDR3: TGTGCCAGCAGCCCCCTTTCTAGCGGTGGGTCCTACAATGAGCAGTTCTTC.

This clonotype appeared a few times. CDR3 residues: CAISADGNTGELFF. DNA of the CDR3: TGTGCCATCAGTGCGGACGGGAACACCGGGGAGCTGTTTTTT. The gene calls are TRBV10-3 and TRBJ2-2; D remains ambiguous. CDR1 and CDR2 (germline): ENHRY, SYGVKD. Trimming removed 4 bases from V and 1 base from J, with 7 bases in between. The CDR3 length is 14 residues.

The J gene is TRBJ1-2, the V gene TRBV5-1; no clear D. V was trimmed by 0 bases and J by 5 bases, leaving 14 bases between them. CDR3 size: 15 residues. CDR1 and CDR2 (germline): SGHRS, YFSETQ. The DNA of the CDR3 is TGCGCCAGCAGCTTGGATGGGTCCGAAGTATATGGCTACACCTTC. It specifies CASSLDGSEVYGYTF.

In this sample, this clonotype turned up a few times. The chain carries TRBV20-1 and TRBJ2-1, with 11 nucleotides matching TRBD1. V shed 5 bases, J shed 2 bases, and the junction held 8 bases outside the gene matches. Germline V CDR1 and CDR2: DFQATT, SNEGSKA (reference sequence). The CDR3 consists of 16 residues. The CDR3 DNA reads as TGCAGTGCTCCTGCGGTGGGACAGGGGGCCTACAATGAGCAGTTCTTC. Translating it yields CSAPAVGQGAYNEQFF.

This clonotype was observed many times. The chain combines TRBV12-3 or TRBV12-4 with TRBJ2-5; TRBD1 matches at 8 bases. The CDR3 is made up of 14 amino acids. V was pared by 5 bases and J by 5 bases, with 7 bases of the junction left unmatched. The CDR3 sequence is CASSIRTGRETQYF. DNA for the CDR3: TGTGCCAGCAGTATCCGGACAGGGAGGGAGACCCAGTACTTC.